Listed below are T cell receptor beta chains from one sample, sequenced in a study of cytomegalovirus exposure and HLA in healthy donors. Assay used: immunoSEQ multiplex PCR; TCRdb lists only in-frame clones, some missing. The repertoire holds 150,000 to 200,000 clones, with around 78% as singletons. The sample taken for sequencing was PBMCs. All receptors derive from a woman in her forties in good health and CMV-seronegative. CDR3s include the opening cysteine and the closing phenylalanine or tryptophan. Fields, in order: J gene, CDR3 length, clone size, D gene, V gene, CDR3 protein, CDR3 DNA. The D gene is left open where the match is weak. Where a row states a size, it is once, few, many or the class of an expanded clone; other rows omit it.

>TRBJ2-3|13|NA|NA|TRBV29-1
CSVGEINTDTQYF
TGCAGCGTTGGCGAAATAAACACAGATACGCAGTATTTT
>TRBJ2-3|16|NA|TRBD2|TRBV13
CASSSRLAEVTDTQYF
TGTGCCAGCAGCTCTAGACTAGCGGAGGTCACAGATACGCAGTATTTT
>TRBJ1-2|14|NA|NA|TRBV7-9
CASSFKGANYGYTF
TGTGCCAGCAGCTTCAAAGGAGCTAACTATGGCTACACCTTC
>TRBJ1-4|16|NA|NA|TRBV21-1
CASSKAVEGNNEKLFF
TGTGCCAGCAGCAAAGCTGTGGAGGGTAATAATGAAAAACTGTTTTTT
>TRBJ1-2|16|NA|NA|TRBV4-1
CASSQDVESFNYGYTF
TGCGCCAGCAGCCAAGATGTGGAGTCATTTAACTATGGCTACACCTTC
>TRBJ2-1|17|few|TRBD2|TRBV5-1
CASSRPSGGTTWNEQFF
TGCGCCAGCAGCCGACCTAGCGGGGGAACCACCTGGAATGAGCAGTTCTTC
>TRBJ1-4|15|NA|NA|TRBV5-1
CASSFAAGSDEKLFF
TGCGCCAGCAGCTTCGCAGCCGGGTCGGATGAAAAACTGTTTTTT
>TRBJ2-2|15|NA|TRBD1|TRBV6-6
CASSPTGARTGELFF
TGTGCCAGCAGCCCGACAGGGGCTAGGACCGGGGAGCTGTTTTTT
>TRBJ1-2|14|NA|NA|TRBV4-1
CASNPAGDVYGYTF
TGCGCCAGCAACCCAGCGGGGGACGTCTATGGCTACACCTTC
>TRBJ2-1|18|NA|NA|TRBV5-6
CASSLLYLDKSSYNEQFF
TGTGCCAGCAGCTTGTTGTATCTCGACAAGAGCTCCTACAATGAGCAGTTCTTC
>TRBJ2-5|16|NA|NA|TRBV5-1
CASSTGGRGIQETQYF
TGCGCCAGCAGCACCGGGGGACGGGGGATTCAAGAGACCCAGTACTTC
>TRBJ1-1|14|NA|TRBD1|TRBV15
CATSQQGANTEAFF
TGTGCCACCAGCCAACAGGGGGCAAACACTGAAGCTTTCTTT
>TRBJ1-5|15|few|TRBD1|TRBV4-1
CASSRQGFFNQPQHF
TGCGCCAGCAGTCGACAGGGTTTTTTCAATCAGCCCCAGCATTTT
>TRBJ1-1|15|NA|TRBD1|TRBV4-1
CASSQMGQVNTEAFF
TGCGCCAGCAGCCAAATGGGACAGGTGAACACTGAAGCTTTCTTT
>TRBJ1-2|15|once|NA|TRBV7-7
CASSPLGDSNYGYTF
TGTGCCAGCAGCCCCTTGGGAGACTCTAACTATGGCTACACCTTC
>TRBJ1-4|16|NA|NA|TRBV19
CASLSTVIATNEKLFF
TGTGCCAGTCTCTCGACAGTGATTGCAACTAATGAAAAACTGTTTTTT
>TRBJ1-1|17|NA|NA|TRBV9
CASSVGLGRGWNTEAFF
TGTGCCAGCAGCGTAGGGTTGGGGAGGGGGTGGAACACTGAAGCTTTCTTT